This T cell receptor (beta chain) comes out of a study of Ad26.COV2.S vaccination and SARS-CoV-2 variants. Study as a whole: Of the COV1001 trial arms, the Ad26.COV2.S arm included the donor. By the intramuscular route, Ad26.COV2.S was given once, or twice 56 days apart. Study-level results: Breadth measured for non-spike TCRs was similar across vaccine and placebo recipients.

Germline V gives CDR1 SEHNR, CDR2 FQNEAQ (reference sequence). The CDR3 loop spans 15 amino acids. V gave up 1 base and J gave up 0 bases, with 9 bases separating them. As to this clone: The antigen is undetermined.

Treatment of the sample: around 19 received Ad26.COV2.S at low or high dose, single or two shots; 5 received placebo; per-sample allocation not given. Samples came from day 63 after the first vaccine or placebo injection. This vaccine is an Ad26 vector that expresses the Wuhan-strain SARS-CoV-2 spike. Profiled with immunoSEQ multiplex PCR; TCRdb holds only in-frame clones, not every one. The sample contains about 400,000 clones, roughly nine tenths of which appear only once. Sequenced material: peripheral blood, taken in a trial of Ad26.COV2.S vaccine versus placebo. The chain couples TRBV7-9 to TRBJ1-1, with unresolved D. This sequence was found in a person aged 18-60 years who received the Ad26.COV2.S COVID-19 vaccine or a placebo. The CDR3 DNA reads TGTGCCAGCAGCTTAGTCCACCTAATGAACACTGAAGCTTTCTTT. Translated, it gives CASSLVHLMNTEAFF.